This T cell receptor beta chain was identified during a study of beta chain features in type 1 diabetes. Sequenced material consisted of expressed TCRB transcripts (all of the isolated RNA was reverse transcribed). Assay used: immunoSEQ multiplex PCR; TCRdb lists only in-frame clones, some missing. This sample has roughly 150,000 clones, with roughly 9% found just once. V trimming: 2 bases; J trimming: 3 bases; junction bases outside the gene matches: 7. This CDR3 is 16 amino acids long. Germline V gene lookup returns CDR1 SGHTA and CDR2 FQGNSA. This clone was seen a few times. The sequence was collected from a woman aged 18-30 years in good health. The chain employs TRBV7-2 and TRBJ2-5; TRBD2 matches at 9 bases. The sample comprised central memory CD4+ T cells from blood. CDR3 DNA sequence: TGTGCCAGCAGCTTAATGCGGGGGGGCACGAAAGAGACCCAGTACTTC. Translated: CASSLMRGGTKETQYF.